This T cell receptor beta chain was retrieved from a study of cytotoxic CD8 clonotypes in ibrutinib-treated CLL. Findings and limits, study-wide: At progression, clonality fell back toward baseline after rising at ibrutinib response. Sustained-remission patients were sampled at one set of times and progressing patients at different ones.

The protocol was immunoSEQ multiplex PCR, while the TCRdb copy is restricted to in-frame clones and leaves out a portion. The sample gives about 140,000 clones, 65% to 85% of which show up once; 6.5% to 8% is in the top ten. This clone was observed once. Its antigen is not known. Trimming removed 6 bases at V and 1 base at J, with 10 bases between. Germline-derived CDR1 and CDR2 are MNHEY and SVGAGI. The CDR3 is made up of 14 amino acids. The sequence was collected from a human donor with chronic lymphocytic leukemia. The input for sequencing was PBMCs, taken after 36 months of ibrutinib treatment. This rearrangement joins TRBV6-5 to TRBJ1-5; D not certain. Here the CDR3 DNA reads TGTGCCAGCAGCAAGGTCTGGAGCAATCAGCCCCAGCATTTT. This gives the protein CASSKVWSNQPQHF.